This is a list of T cell receptor beta chains from one sample in a study of T cell repertoires in cytomegalovirus infection. TCRdb reprocessed the reads via MiXCR and lists one record per CDR3 protein. The sample carries 680,000 or so distinct CDR3 sequences, roughly a third recorded once. The specimen was PBMCs. These receptors all stem from a human donor in good health (CMV status not recorded). Some clones in this sample may be carry-over from other donors' samples. The CDR3 runs from the conserved cysteine through the conserved F or W. The order of the fields is clone size, J gene, D gene, V gene, CDR3 DNA, CDR3 protein. A D gene is named only where the DNA matches it firmly. Clone size is not always given. Where it is, it says once, few, many or a class for expanded clones.

>-|TRBJ2-3|TRBD2|TRBV5-1
TGCGCCAGCAGCACCAAGCTAGCGGGGGGTGCAGATACGCAGTATTTT
CASSTKLAGGADTQYF
>few|TRBJ2-5|-|TRBV7-8
TGTGCCAGCAGCTTATCGCGAACAGGGATGGGCCAAGAGACCCAGTACTTC
CASSLSRTGMGQETQYF
>many|TRBJ1-4|-|TRBV7-2
TGTGCCAGCAGCCCAGCCGGCAAGTGGGAAAAACTGTTTTTT
CASSPAGKWEKLFF
>few|TRBJ2-4|TRBD1|TRBV12-3/TRBV12-4
TGTGCCAGCAGCCCTGGACAGGGGAACATTCAGTACTTC
CASSPGQGNIQYF
>-|TRBJ1-5|TRBD1|TRBV6-1
TGTGCCAGCAGTGAATTGGGACAGGGACGCAATCAGCCCCAGCATTTT
CASSELGQGRNQPQHF
>few|TRBJ2-7|-|TRBV11-2
TGTGCCAGCAGCTTAGGTATAGAGCGTTCGAGCTCCTACGAGCAGTACTTC
CASSLGIERSSSYEQYF
>few|TRBJ2-4|-|TRBV7-2
TGTGCCAGCAGCTTCGGACAGACCTTCGGGAGGATTCAGTACTTC
CASSFGQTFGRIQYF
>few|TRBJ2-7|-|TRBV7-9
TGTGCCAGCAGCTTGGGGGGACAGCGTTACGAGCAGTACTTC
CASSLGGQRYEQYF
>few|TRBJ1-1|TRBD1|TRBV2
TGTGCCAGCATTACTACAGGGGGCGTAACTGAAGCTTTCTTT
CASITTGGVTEAFF
>-|TRBJ2-7|-|TRBV6-2/TRBV6-3
TGTTCCAGAAGCGATTTGGGTACCTACGAGAAGTACTTC
CSRSDLGTYEKYF
>-|TRBJ1-2|-|TRBV7-8
TGTGCCAGCAGCCTCCGGGGACCGACGGACTATGGCTACTCCTTC
CASSLRGPTDYGYSF
>-|TRBJ2-1|TRBD1|TRBV6-5
TGTGCCAGCAGTTACTACAGGGGTGTGCATGAGCAGTTCTTC
CASSYYRGVHEQFF
>-|TRBJ1-4|TRBD1|TRBV5-1
TGCGCCAGCAGCTGGGGACAGGGAACGACTAATGAAAAACTGTTTTTT
CASSWGQGTTNEKLFF
>-|TRBJ2-3|-|TRBV15
TGTGCCACCAGCAGAGGAGGAACAGGAGGCACAGATACGCAGTATTTT
CATSRGGTGGTDTQYF
>-|TRBJ2-1|TRBD2|TRBV7-2
TGTGCCAGCAGCCGGGGGGGGGCAACCAAAAGCTCCTACAATGAGCAGTTCTTC
CASSRGGATKSSYNEQFF
>-|TRBJ1-1|-|TRBV7-6
TGTTCCAGCAGCTTACCCCCGGACTGGAACACTGAAGCTTTCTTT
CSSSLPPDWNTEAFF
>few|TRBJ1-1|-|TRBV7-9
TGTGCCAGCAGCTCCGGACGGGTATTCGACACTGAAGCTTTCTTT
CASSSGRVFDTEAFF
>-|TRBJ1-6|-|TRBV27
TGTGCCAGCTCGGGCGGAAATTATAATTCACCCCACCACTTT
CASSGGNYNSPHHF
>few|TRBJ1-2|-|TRBV12-3/TRBV12-4
TGTGCCAGCAGTTTACGGGACTATGGCTACACCTTC
CASSLRDYGYTF
>-|TRBJ2-1|-|TRBV7-6
TGTGCCAGCAGCTTACGACTCGAACTCGGCTATGAGCAGTTCTTC
CASSLRLELGYEQFF
>-|TRBJ2-5|-|TRBV6-5
TGTGCCAGCAGTTACTCAGGAGGAGAGACCCAGTACTTC
CASSYSGGETQYF
>few|TRBJ2-7|-|TRBV2
TGTGCCAGCAGCGAAGGGGAGCAGTACTTC
CASSEGEQYF
>many|TRBJ1-1|-|TRBV7-2
TGTGCCAGCAGCTTAGATGGGCGGCGCACTGAAGCTTTCTTT
CASSLDGRRTEAFF
>few|TRBJ2-3|TRBD2|TRBV6-1
TGTGCCAGCAGTGAAGAACTAGCGGGGGGATACACAGATACGCAGTATTTT
CASSEELAGGYTDTQYF
>many|TRBJ2-1|-|TRBV27
TGTGCCAGCAGGGACGCGAGCTCCTACAATGAGCAGTTCTTC
CASRDASSYNEQFF
>many|TRBJ2-3|-|TRBV6-4
TGTGCCAGCAGTGAACGGGACACAGATACGCAGTATTTT
CASSERDTDTQYF
>many|TRBJ2-3|-|TRBV11-2
TGTGCCAGCAGCTCGGGACAACCCAGAGCAGATACGCAGTATTTT
CASSSGQPRADTQYF
>few|TRBJ1-6|-|TRBV19
TGTGCCAGTAGCGGACAGTCAGATAATTCACCCCTCCACTTT
CASSGQSDNSPLHF
>-|TRBJ2-1|-|TRBV10-3
TGTGCCATCAGTGAAAGGGGGGTCTCCTACAATGAGCAGTTCTTC
CAISERGVSYNEQFF
>-|TRBJ1-1|-|TRBV12-3/TRBV12-4
TGTGCCGGCAGACGAAATTTGGAGGACACCCGAGGGCCTGAAGCTTTCTTT
CAGRRNLEDTRGPEAFF